Listed below are T cell receptor beta chains from one sample, sequenced in a study of molecular identifiers for immune sequencing clone quantification. MiXCR was run by TCRdb on the PCR reads, yielding one entry per CDR3 protein. The sample records 490,000 or so distinct CDR3 sequences, 20% to 25% being singletons. Sequencing was performed on naive CD8+ T cells from blood, with Jurkat cell RNA spiked in. These receptors were obtained from a human donor in good health. Some libraries in this study had Jurkat cell RNA spiked in. Both conserved end residues are part of each CDR3. A D gene is named only where the DNA matches it firmly.

D	V	J	CDR3
.	TRBV10-3	TRBJ1-1	CAISEPPGLGAFF
.	TRBV28	TRBJ2-7	CASSLGLRPYEQYF
.	TRBV4-1	TRBJ1-4	CASSQEGRGNSEKLFF
.	TRBV11-2	TRBJ2-7	CASSSYPTGGIDYEQYF
TRBD2	TRBV12-3/TRBV12-4	TRBJ2-1	CASWRAGVDNEQFF
TRBD2	TRBV3-1	TRBJ2-7	CASSQDRAGGQSYEQYF
TRBD2	TRBV4-1	TRBJ2-1	CASSQIAGGFLYNEQLF
TRBD1	TRBV28	TRBJ2-6	CASSLWWDRDTLGGANVLTF
TRBD1	TRBV30	TRBJ1-1	CAWSPTGGNTEAFF
.	TRBV27	TRBJ1-2	CASRERGRGVEYGYTF
.	TRBV6-1	TRBJ2-7	CASNRGGDEQYF
.	TRBV7-2	TRBJ2-3	CASSFAGASTDTQYF
TRBD1	TRBV6-5	TRBJ1-1	CASSLEGTENTEAFF
TRBD1	TRBV12-3/TRBV12-4	TRBJ1-1	CASSLTGVDTEAFF